This T cell receptor (beta chain) stems from a study of T cells in Graves' hyperthyroidism and ophthalmopathy. Study results and caveats: Most expanded thyroid clonotypes above 0.001 recurred in blood.

Patients aged 18 to 65 had newly diagnosed hyperthyroidism of under 2 months' duration. To note about this clonotype: Its cognate antigen is unknown.

Researchers amplified the TCR beta CDR3 regions from RNA transcripts. HTBI primers drove first-round RT-PCR of the TCR CDR3. Each CDR3 protein gets one entry after TCRdb re-called the multiplex PCR reads with MiXCR. Seen here are about 380,000 distinct CDR3 sequences, less than 15% observed once, and the top ten hold roughly 20%. Germline CDR1 SGHTS, CDR2 YDEGEE. V gave up 0 bases and J gave up 1 base; unmatched junction bases: 4. This CDR3 has 15 amino acids. The receptor was derived from a man younger than 40 with Graves' hyperthyroidism that later progressed to Graves' ophthalmopathy. Specimen: blood. This chain links TRBV5-8 with TRBJ2-7; 7 bases are shared with TRBD1. The CDR3 region is CASSLVWTGSYEQYF. In DNA form, the CDR3 reads TGTGCCAGCAGCTTGGTCTGGACAGGATCCTACGAGCAGTACTTC.